This T cell receptor beta chain was captured in a study of technical replicates of blood from several donors. V lost 0 bases to trimming and J lost 6 bases, with 8 bases between them. CDR3 length: 12 amino acids. In germline, CDR1 is SQVTM, CDR2 ANQGSEA. Data came from immunoSEQ multiplex PCR; TCRdb stores just in-frame clones and leaves some out. This table holds fewer than 100,000 clones, 75% to 95% found once. The sequence was obtained from a human donor in good health. The genes are TRBV29-1 and TRBJ1-2; a possible D gene is TRBD1 (6 bases). The sequencing sample was made of T cells isolated from PBMCs. The CDR3 is CSVEDGGNGYTF. As DNA, the CDR3 is TGCAGCGTTGAAGATGGGGGCAATGGCTACACCTTC.